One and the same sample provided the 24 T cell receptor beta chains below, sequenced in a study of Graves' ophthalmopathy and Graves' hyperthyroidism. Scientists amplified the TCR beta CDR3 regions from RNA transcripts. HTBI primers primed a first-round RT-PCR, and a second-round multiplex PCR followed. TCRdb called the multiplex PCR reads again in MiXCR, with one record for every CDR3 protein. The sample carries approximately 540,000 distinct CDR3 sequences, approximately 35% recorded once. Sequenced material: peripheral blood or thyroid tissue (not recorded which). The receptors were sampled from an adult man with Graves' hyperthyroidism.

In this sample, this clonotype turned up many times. The CDR3 sequence: CASSQVGGAGELFF. The DNA for the CDR3 is TGTGCCAGCAGCCAAGTCGGCGGGGCCGGGGAGCTGTTTTTT. The chain links TRBV14 to TRBJ2-2; a weak D match, TRBD2 (6 bases). This CDR3 is built from 14 residues. Looked up from germline, CDR1 is SGHDN and CDR2 is FVKESK. V was trimmed by 1 base and J by 6 bases, leaving 9 bases between them. Combining the CDR3 with reference TRBV14 and TRBJ2-2 gives the whole variable domain EAGVTQFPSHSVIEKGQTVTLRCDPISGHDNLYWYRRVMGKEIKFLLHFVKESKQDESGMPNNRFLAERTGGTYSTLKVQPAELEDSGVYFCASSQVGGAGELFFGEGSRLTVL.

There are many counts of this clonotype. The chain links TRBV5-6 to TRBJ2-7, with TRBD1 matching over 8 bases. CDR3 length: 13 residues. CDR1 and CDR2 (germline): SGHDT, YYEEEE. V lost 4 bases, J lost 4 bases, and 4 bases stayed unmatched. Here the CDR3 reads CASSPDRVYEQYF. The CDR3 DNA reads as TGTGCCAGCAGCCCGGACAGGGTTTACGAGCAGTACTTC.

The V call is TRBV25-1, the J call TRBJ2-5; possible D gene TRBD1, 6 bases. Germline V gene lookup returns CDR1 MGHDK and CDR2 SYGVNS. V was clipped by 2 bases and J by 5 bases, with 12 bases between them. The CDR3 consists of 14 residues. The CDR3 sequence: CASSEPGVKETQYF. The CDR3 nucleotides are TGTGCCAGCAGTGAACCAGGGGTTAAGGAGACCCAGTACTTC.

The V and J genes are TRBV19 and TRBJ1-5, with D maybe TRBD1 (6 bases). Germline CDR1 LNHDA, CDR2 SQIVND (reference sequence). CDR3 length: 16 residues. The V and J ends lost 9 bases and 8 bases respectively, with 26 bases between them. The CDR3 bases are TGTGCCAGGAGAAGTACCCCATTTGGGGGCGGTGAGCCCCAGCATTTT. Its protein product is CARRSTPFGGGEPQHF. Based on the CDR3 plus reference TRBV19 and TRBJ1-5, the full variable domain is DGGITQSPKYLFRKEGQNVTLSCEQNLNHDAMYWYRQDPGQGLRLIYYSQIVNDFQKGDIAEGYSVSREKKESFPLTVTSAQKNPTAFYLCARRSTPFGGGEPQHFGDGTRLSIL.

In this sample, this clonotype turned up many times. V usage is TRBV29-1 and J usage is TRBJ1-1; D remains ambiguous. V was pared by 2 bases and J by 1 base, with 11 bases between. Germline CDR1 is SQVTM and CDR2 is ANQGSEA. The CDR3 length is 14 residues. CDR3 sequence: CSVESPPRNTEAFF. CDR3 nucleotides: TGCAGCGTTGAAAGCCCCCCCAGGAACACTGAAGCTTTCTTT.

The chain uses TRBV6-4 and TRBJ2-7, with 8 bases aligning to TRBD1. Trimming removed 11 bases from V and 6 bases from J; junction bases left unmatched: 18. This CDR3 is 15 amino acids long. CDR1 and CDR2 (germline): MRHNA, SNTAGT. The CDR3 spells CAGLKGQGHPPEQYF. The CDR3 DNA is TGTGCCGGCTTGAAAGGACAGGGTCACCCACCCGAGCAGTACTTC.

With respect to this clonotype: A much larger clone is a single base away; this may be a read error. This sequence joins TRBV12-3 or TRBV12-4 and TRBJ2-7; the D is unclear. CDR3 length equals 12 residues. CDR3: CAGSLPGREQYF. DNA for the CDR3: TGTGCCGGCAGTTTACCCGGCCGCGAGCAGTACTTC.

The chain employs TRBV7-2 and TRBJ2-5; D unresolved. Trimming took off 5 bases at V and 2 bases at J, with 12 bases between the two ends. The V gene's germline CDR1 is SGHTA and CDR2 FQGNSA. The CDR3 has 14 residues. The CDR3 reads CASSTRPHQETQYF. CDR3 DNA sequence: TGTGCCAGCAGCACTCGCCCCCATCAAGAGACCCAGTACTTC.

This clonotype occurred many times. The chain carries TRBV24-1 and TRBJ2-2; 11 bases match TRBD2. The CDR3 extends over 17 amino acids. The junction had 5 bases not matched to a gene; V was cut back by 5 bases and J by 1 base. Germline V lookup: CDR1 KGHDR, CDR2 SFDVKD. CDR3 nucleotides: TGTGCCACCAGTGCTGGGGGACTAGCGGAGAACACCGGGGAGCTGTTTTTT. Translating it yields CATSAGGLAENTGELFF.

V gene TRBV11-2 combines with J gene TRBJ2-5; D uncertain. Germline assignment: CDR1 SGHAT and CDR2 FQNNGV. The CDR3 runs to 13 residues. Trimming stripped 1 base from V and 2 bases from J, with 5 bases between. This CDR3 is CASSLVRQETQYF. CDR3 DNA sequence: TGTGCCAGCAGCTTAGTGCGACAAGAGACCCAGTACTTC.

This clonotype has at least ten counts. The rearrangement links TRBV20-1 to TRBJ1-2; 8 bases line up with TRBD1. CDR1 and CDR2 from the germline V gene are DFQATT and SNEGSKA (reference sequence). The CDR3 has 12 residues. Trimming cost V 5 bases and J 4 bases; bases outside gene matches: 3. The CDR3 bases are TGCAGTGCTGGACAGGGATTCTATGGCTACACCTTC. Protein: CSAGQGFYGYTF.

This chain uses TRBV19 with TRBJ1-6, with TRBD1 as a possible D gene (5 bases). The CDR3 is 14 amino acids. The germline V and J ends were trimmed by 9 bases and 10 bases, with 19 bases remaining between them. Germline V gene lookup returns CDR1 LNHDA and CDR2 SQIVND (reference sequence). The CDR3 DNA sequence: TGTGCCAGCGGGCGAGGGGTAGTGGTCTCACCCCTCCACTTT. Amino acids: CASGRGVVVSPLHF.

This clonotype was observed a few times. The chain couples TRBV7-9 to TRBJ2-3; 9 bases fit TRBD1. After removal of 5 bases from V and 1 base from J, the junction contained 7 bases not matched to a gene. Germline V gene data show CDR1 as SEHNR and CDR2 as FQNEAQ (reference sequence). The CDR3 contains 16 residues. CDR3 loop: CASSDSDRGGTDTQYF. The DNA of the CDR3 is TGTGCCAGCAGCGACTCGGACAGGGGTGGCACAGATACGCAGTATTTT. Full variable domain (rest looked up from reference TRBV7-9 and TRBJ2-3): DTGVSQNPRHKITKRGQNVTFRCDPISEHNRLYWYRQTLGQGPEFLTYFQNEAQLEKSRLLSDRFSAERPKGSFSTLEIQRTEQGDSAMYLCASSDSDRGGTDTQYFGPGTRLTVL.

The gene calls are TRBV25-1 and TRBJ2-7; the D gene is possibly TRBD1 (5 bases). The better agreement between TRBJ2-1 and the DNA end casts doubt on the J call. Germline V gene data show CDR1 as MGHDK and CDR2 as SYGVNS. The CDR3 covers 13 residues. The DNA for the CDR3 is TGTGCCAGCAGTGTCCAGGGTTTGTATGAGCAGTTCTTC. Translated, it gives CASSVQGLYEQFF.

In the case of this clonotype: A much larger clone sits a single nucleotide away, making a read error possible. The CDR3 loop reads CSAKGKSSYNPPLHF. DNA for the CDR3: TGCAGTGCAAAGGGGAAGAGCTCCTATAATCCACCCCTCCACTTT. The genes are TRBV20-1 and TRBJ1-6; D is perhaps TRBD1 (5 bases). The CDR3 spans 15 residues. Germline V gene data show CDR1 as DFQATT and CDR2 as SNEGSKA (reference sequence).

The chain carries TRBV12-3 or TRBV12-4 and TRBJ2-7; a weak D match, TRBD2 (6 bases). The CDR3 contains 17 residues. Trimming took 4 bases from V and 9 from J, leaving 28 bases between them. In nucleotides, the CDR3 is TGTGCCAGCAGTTCCTACACCGGGGGTTCACCCCTCGATGGGCAGTACTTC. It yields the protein CASSSYTGGSPLDGQYF.

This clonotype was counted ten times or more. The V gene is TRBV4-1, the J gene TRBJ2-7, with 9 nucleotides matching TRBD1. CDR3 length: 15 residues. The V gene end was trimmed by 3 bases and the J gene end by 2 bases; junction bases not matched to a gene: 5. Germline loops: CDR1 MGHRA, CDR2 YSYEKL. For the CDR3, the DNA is TGCGCCAGCAGCCATTCGCGACAGGGGGCCTACGAGCAGTACTTC. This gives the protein CASSHSRQGAYEQYF.

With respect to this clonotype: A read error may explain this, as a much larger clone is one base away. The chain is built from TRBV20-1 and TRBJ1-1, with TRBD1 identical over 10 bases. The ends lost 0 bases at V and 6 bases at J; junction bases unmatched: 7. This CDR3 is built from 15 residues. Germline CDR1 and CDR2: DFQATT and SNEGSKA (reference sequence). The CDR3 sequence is CSARDRQGAAAEAFF. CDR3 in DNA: TGCAGTGCTAGAGATCGACAGGGGGCGGCCGCTGAAGCTTTCTTT.

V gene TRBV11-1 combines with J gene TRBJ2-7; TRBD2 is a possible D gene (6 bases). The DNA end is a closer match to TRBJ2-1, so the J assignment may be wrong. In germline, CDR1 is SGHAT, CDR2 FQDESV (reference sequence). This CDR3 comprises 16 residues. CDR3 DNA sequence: TGTGCCAGCAGCTCCCTCGAGCGGGTGGCAGTCAATGAGCAGTTCTTC. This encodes CASSSLERVAVNEQFF.

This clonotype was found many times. The CDR3: CASSANPPLDGETQYF. The CDR3 DNA follows: TGTGCCAGCAGCGCCAATCCCCCACTAGACGGGGAGACCCAGTACTTC. The chain links TRBV9 to TRBJ2-5; the D gene is possibly TRBD2 (5 bases). V lost 3 bases, J lost 5 bases, and 20 bases lay in between. Germline V gene sequence: CDR1 SGDLS, CDR2 YYNGEE. The CDR3 runs to 16 residues. Looking up the rest from reference TRBV9 and TRBJ2-5 gives the full variable domain: DSGVTQTPKHLITATGQRVTLRCSPRSGDLSVYWYQQSLDQGLQFLIQYYNGEERAKGNILERFSAQQFPDLHSELNLSSLELGDSALYFCASSANPPLDGETQYFGPGTRLLVL.

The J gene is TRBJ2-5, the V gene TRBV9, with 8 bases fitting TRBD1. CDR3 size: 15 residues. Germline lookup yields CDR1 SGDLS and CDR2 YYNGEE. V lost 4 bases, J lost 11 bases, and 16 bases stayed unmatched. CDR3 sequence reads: CASSFDRGVADTQYF. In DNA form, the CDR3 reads TGTGCCAGCAGCTTTGACAGGGGAGTCGCAGATACGCAGTACTTC. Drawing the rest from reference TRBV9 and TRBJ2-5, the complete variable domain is DSGVTQTPKHLITATGQRVTLRCSPRSGDLSVYWYQQSLDQGLQFLIQYYNGEERAKGNILERFSAQQFPDLHSELNLSSLELGDSALYFCASSFDRGVADTQYFGPGTRLLVL.

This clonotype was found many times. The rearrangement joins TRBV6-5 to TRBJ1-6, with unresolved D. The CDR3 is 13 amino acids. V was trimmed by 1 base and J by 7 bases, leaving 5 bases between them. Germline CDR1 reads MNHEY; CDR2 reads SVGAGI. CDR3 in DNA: TGTGCCAGCAGTTACTGGGGAAATTCACCCCTCCACTTT. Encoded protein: CASSYWGNSPLHF.

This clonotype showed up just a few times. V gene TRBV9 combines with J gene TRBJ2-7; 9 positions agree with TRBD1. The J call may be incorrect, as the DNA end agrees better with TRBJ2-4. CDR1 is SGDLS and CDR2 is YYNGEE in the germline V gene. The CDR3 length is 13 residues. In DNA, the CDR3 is TGTGCCAGCAAGGGGGACAGGGCGGACATTCAGTACTTC. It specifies CASKGDRADIQYF.

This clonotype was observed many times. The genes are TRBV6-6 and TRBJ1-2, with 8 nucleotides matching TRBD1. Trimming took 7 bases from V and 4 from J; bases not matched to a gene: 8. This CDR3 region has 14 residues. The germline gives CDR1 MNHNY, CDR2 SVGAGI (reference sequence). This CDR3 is CASKTGGDSYGYTF. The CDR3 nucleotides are TGTGCCAGCAAAACAGGGGGAGATAGCTATGGCTACACCTTC.